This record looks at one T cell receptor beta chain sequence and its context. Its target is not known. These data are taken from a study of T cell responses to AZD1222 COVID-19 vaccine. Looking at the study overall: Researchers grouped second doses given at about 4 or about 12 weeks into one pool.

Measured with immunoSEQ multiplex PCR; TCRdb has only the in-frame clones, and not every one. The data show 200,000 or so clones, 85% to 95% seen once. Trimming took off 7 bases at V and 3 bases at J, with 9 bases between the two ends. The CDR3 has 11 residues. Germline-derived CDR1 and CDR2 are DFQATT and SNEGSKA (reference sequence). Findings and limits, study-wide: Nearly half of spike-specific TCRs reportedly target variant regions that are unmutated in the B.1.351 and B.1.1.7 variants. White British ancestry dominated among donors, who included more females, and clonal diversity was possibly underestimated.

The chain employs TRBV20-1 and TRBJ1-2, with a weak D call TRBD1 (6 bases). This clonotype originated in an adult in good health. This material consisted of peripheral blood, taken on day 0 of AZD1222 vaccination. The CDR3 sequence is CSGDRHYGYTF. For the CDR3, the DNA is TGCAGTGGAGACAGGCACTATGGCTACACCTTC.